This T cell receptor beta chain was captured by sequencing in a study of blood T cell repertoires in COVID-19 (dated by TCRdb to 2020 to 2021). In terms of the full investigation: Collaborator samples came from the United States, Italy and Spain and covered acute and convalescent phases of COVID-19. The material from the prospective study consisted of cDNA or gDNA derived from T cells, B-cell-depleted T cells, or PBMCs. The dataset comprised deeply sampled blood TCRbeta repertoires from subjects exposed to, actively infected with, or recovered from COVID-19. The repertoires were released in a freely available public database meant as a resource for research on the immune response to SARS-CoV-2. The samples were drawn from the first 160 participants of the ongoing ImmuneRACE study and from over a thousand subjects provided by 6 global collaborators. Nearly every sample came with metadata listing a de-identified subject ID, COVID-19 status, age in years and sex. Where available, HLA class I and class II types were taken from metadata supplied by the sample provider and were not determined by assay-based typing. General findings and caveats noted by the study authors: The amount of clinical and demographic metadata varied by source and participant and was provided uncurated.

Whole blood was collected in K2EDTA tubes by collaborating institutions according to the institutions' own protocols. For TCRbeta analysis, collaborators shipped samples in one of three forms: frozen whole blood, isolated PBMCs, or DNA extracted from either of those sample types. As encoded in the germline V gene, CDR1 is SGHVS while CDR2 is FQNEAQ. The V end gives up 1 base and the J end 7 bases, leaving 6 bases in the junction not matched to a gene. From the cysteine through the phenylalanine, the CDR3 covers 16 amino acids. Kept here is only the CDR3 DNA, which spans 48 bases and is read in frame from base 1. Remarks on this clone: What antigen it recognizes has not been identified. No qualities accompany the bases; no much larger clone lies one base away.

TCRbeta CDR3 regions were amplified from genomic DNA using the immunoSEQ Assay, a bias-controlled multiplex PCR. The source study handled its data this way. Nucleated cell counts per sample were estimated from amplification of reference gene primers within the assay. To quantify the absolute abundance of each unique TCRbeta CDR3 rearrangement, sequence reads were collapsed and filtered. Productive Simpson clonality was computed per sample as the square root of Simpson's diversity index over productive rearrangements. TCRdb took this table from immuneACCESS and kept in-frame rearrangements with V and J called. Such tables lack part of the clones; where checked against another copy, unresolved V genes explain under half of the gap, and the rest is unexplained. V, J and clone size are those of that table, while D and trimming were read from the DNA. The sample profile shows 470,000 or so clones; roughly 88% of them were found once. 3.2% of the sample lies in the top ten.

Material for sequencing was peripheral blood. The chain is made from TRBV7-8 and TRBJ2-2, with 10 central nucleotides matching TRBD2. The TCR sequence derives from a human donor in a cohort sampled during active COVID-19. CDR3 sequence: CASSLGSGRAHGELFF. DNA sequence: TGTGCCAGCAGCTTAGGGAGCGGGAGGGCCCACGGGGAGCTGTTTTTT.